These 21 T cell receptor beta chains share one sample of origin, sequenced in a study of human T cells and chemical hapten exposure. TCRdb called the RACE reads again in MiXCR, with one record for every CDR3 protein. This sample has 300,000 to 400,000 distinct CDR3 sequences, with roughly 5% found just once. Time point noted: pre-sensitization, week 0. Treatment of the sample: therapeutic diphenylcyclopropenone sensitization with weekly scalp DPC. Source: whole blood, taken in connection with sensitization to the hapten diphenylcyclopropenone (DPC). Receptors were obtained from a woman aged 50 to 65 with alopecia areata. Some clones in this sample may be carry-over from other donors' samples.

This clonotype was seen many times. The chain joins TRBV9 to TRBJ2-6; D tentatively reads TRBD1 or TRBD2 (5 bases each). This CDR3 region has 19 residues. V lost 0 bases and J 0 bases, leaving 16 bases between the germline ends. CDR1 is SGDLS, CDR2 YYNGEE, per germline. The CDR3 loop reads CASSVAGRLPYSGANVLTF. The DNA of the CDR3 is TGTGCCAGCAGCGTAGCGGGACGGCTTCCCTACTCTGGGGCCAACGTCCTGACTTTC. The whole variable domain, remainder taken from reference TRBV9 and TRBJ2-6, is DSGVTQTPKHLITATGQRVTLRCSPRSGDLSVYWYQQSLDQGLQFLIQYYNGEERAKGNILERFSAQQFPDLHSELNLSSLELGDSALYFCASSVAGRLPYSGANVLTFGAGSRLTVL.

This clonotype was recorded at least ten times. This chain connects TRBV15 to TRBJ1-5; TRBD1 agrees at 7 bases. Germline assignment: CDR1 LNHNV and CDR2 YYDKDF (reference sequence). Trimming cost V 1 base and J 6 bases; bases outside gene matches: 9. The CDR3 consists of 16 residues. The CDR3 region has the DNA TGTGCCACCAGCAGAGTATTGACAGGGAGGGGTCAGCCCCAGCATTTT. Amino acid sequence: CATSRVLTGRGQPQHF.

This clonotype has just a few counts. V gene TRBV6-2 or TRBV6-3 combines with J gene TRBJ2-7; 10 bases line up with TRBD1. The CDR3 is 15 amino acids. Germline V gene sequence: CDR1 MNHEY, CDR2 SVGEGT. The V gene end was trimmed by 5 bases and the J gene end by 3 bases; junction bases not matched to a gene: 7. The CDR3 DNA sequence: TGTGCCAGCAGTCCTACCGGGACAGGGGTCTACGAGCAGTACTTC. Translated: CASSPTGTGVYEQYF.

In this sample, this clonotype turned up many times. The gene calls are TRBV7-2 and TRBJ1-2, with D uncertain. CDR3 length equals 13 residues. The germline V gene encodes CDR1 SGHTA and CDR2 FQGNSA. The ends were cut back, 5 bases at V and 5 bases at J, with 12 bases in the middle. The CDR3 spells CASSPGREYGYTF. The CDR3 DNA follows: TGTGCCAGCAGCCCCGGCCGGGAGTATGGCTACACCTTC.

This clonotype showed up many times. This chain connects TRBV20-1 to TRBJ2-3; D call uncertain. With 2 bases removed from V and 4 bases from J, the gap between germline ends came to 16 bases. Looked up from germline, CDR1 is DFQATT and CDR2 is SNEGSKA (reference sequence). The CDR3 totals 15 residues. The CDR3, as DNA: TGCAGTGCTAGAAGACTGCTGTCCTCAGCAGATACGCAGTATTTT. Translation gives CSARRLLSSADTQYF.

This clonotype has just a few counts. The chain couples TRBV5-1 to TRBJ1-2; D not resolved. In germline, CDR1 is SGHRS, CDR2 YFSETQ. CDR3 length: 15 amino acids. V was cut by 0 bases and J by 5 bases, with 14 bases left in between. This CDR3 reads CASSLAASDLYGYTF. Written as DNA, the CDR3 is TGCGCCAGCAGCTTGGCAGCATCTGACCTATATGGCTACACCTTC. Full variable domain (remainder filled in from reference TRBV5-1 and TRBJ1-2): KAGVTQTPRYLIKTRGQQVTLSCSPISGHRSVSWYQQTPGQGLQFLFEYFSETQRNKGNFPGRFSGRQFSNSRSEMNVSTLELGDSALYLCASSLAASDLYGYTFGSGTRLTVV.

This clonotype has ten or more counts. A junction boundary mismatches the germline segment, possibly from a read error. The CDR3 here is CSAEGSGGYEQYF. In DNA form, the CDR3 reads TGCAGCGCTGAAGGCTCAGGGGGCTACGAGCAGTACTTC. The V gene is TRBV29-1, the J gene TRBJ2-7, with 7 bases matching TRBD1. Germline values: CDR1 SQVTM, CDR2 ANQGSEA. The CDR3 extends over 13 amino acids.

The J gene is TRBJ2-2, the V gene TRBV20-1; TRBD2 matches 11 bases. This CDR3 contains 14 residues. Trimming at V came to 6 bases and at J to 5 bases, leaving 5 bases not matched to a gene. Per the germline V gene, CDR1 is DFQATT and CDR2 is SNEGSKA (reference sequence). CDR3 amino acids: CSALGTSGTGELFF. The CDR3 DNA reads TGCAGTGCCCTCGGGACTAGCGGTACCGGGGAGCTGTTTTTT.

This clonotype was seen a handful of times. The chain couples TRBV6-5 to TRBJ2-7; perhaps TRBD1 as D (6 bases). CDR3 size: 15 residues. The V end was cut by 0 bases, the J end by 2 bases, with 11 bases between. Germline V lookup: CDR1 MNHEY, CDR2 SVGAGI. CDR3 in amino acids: CASSYSPDRAYEQYF. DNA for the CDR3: TGTGCCAGCAGTTACTCCCCGGACAGAGCCTACGAGCAGTACTTC.

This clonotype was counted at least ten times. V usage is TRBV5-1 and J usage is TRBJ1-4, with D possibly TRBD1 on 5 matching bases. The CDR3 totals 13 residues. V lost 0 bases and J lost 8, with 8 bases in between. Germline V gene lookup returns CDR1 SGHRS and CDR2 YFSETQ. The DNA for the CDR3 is TGCGCCAGCAGCTTGGCGGGGGAGGAAAAACTGTTTTTT. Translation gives CASSLAGEEKLFF.

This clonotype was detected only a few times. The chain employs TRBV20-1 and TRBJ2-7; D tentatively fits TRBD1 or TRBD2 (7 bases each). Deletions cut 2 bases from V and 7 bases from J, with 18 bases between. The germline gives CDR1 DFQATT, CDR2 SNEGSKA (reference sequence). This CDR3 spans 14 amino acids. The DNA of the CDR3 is TGCAGTGCTAGACGACGACAGGGAGGGATGGAGCAGTACTTC. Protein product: CSARRRQGGMEQYF.

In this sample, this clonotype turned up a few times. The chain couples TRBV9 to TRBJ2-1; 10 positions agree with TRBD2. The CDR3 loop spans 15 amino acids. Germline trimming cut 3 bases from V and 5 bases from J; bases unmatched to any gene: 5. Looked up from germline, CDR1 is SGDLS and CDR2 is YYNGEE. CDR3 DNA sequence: TGTGCCAGCAGCGCGGCTAGCGGGGGAAACAATGAGCAGTTCTTC. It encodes CASSAASGGNNEQFF.

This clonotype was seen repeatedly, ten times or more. The CDR3 DNA follows: TGCAGCGTTGCGTCGGGGACTAGCGGGAGCCACGAGCAGTACTTC. This gives the protein CSVASGTSGSHEQYF. The V and J genes are TRBV29-1 and TRBJ2-7, with 14 bases matching TRBD2. CDR3 size: 15 residues. Unmatched junction bases numbered 7, after V lost 4 bases and J lost 5 bases. Germline CDR1 is SQVTM and CDR2 is ANQGSEA.

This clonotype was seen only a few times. The CDR3 here is CASRGPGDSRYSPLHF. The CDR3 DNA reads as TGTGCCAGCAGGGGGCCCGGGGACAGTCGTTATTCACCCCTCCACTTT. V gene TRBV6-1 combines with J gene TRBJ1-6, with 7 bases lining up with TRBD1. The CDR3 runs to 16 residues. Germline CDR1 and CDR2: MNHNS and SASEGT. With V trimmed by 6 bases and J by 8 bases, 13 bases remained unmatched.

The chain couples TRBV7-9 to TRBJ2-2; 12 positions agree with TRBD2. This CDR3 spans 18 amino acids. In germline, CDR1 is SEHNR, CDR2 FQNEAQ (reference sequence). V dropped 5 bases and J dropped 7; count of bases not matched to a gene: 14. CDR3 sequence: CASSGPTSGGPMSGELFF. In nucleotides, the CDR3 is TGTGCCAGCAGCGGACCGACTAGCGGGGGCCCAATGAGCGGGGAGCTGTTTTTT.

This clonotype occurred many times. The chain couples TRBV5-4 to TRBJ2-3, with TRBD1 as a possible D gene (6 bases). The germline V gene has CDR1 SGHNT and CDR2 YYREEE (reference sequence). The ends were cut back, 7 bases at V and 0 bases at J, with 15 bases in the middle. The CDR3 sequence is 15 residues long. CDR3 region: CASRNQRGSTDTQYF. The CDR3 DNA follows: TGTGCCAGCCGAAACCAGAGGGGGAGCACAGATACGCAGTATTTT.

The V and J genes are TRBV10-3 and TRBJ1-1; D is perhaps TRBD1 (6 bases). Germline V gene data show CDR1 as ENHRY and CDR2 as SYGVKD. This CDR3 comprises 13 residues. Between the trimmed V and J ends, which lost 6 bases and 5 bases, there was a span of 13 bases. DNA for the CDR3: TGTGCCATCAGGTGGCAGGGGTATACTGAAGCTTTCTTT. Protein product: CAIRWQGYTEAFF.

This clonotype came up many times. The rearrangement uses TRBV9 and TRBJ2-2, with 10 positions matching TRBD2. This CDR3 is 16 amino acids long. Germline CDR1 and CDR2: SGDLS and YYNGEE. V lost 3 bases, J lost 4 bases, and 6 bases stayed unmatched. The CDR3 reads CASSASGSASTGELFF. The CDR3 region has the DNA TGTGCCAGCAGCGCTAGCGGGAGTGCGAGCACCGGGGAGCTGTTTTTT.

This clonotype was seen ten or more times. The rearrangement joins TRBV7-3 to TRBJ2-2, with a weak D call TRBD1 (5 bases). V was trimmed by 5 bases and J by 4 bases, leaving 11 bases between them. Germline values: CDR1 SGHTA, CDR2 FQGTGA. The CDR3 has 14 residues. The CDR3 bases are TGTGCCAGCAGCCTGCAGGGTTCCACCGGGGAGCTGTTTTTT. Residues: CASSLQGSTGELFF. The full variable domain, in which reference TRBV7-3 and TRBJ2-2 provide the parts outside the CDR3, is GAGVSQTPSNKVTEKGKYVELRCDPISGHTALYWYRQSLGQGPEFLIYFQGTGAADDSGLPNDRFFAVRPEGSVSTLKIQRTERGDSAVYLCASSLQGSTGELFFGEGSRLTVL.

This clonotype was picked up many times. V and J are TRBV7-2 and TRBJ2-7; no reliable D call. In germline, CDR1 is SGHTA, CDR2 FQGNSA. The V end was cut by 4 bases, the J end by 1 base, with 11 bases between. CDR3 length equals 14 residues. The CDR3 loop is CASSSEPGSYEQYF. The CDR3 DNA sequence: TGTGCCAGCAGCTCTGAACCCGGGTCCTACGAGCAGTACTTC.

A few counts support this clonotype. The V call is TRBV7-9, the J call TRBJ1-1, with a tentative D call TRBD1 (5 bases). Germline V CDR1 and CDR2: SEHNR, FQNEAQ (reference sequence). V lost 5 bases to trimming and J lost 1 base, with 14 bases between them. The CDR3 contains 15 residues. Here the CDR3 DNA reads TGTGCCAGCAGCGGACCTGACAGCTCGAACACTGAAGCTTTCTTT. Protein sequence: CASSGPDSSNTEAFF.